What follows are 13 T cell receptor beta chains derived from one specimen sequenced in a study of cytomegalovirus exposure and HLA in healthy donors. Use of 60 Vbeta and 13 Jbeta primers characterized the PCR. Here immunoSEQ multiplex PCR was the method, and the copy in TCRdb shows in-frame clones only, minus some. The table includes over 200,000 clones, roughly 79% detected once. Material for sequencing was PBMCs. Source of these receptors: a male donor in good health and CMV-seronegative.

The CDR3 region is CASSLLLPRTVGSNQPQHF. Written as DNA, the CDR3 is TGTGCCAGCAGTTTACTACTCCCTAGGACAGTGGGGAGCAATCAGCCCCAGCATTTT. The chain links TRBV28 to TRBJ1-5, with D possibly matching TRBD1 (6 bases). The CDR3 sequence is 19 residues long. The V end lost 2 bases, the J end lost 1 base, and 21 bases lay between the germline ends. CDR1 and CDR2 from the germline V gene are MDHEN and SYDVKM.

This clone appeared a few times. The V and J genes are TRBV19 and TRBJ2-7, with 7 positions matching TRBD2. Unmatched junction bases numbered 10, after V lost 5 bases and J lost 3 bases. CDR3 length: 15 residues. CDR1 LNHDA and CDR2 SQIVND come from the germline V gene (reference sequence). This CDR3 is CASSVSAGVFYEQYF. CDR3 bases: TGTGCCAGTAGTGTGAGCGCGGGGGTTTTCTACGAGCAGTACTTC.

The chain has TRBV4-3 and TRBJ2-7, with D perhaps TRBD2 (6 bases). CDR3 length equals 16 residues. V lost 1 base and J lost 2, with 15 bases in between. Per germline, CDR1 LGHNA and CDR2 YSLEER. Here the CDR3 reads CASSQGVAGSAYEQYF. The CDR3 DNA follows: TGCGCCAGCAGCCAAGGCGTGGCGGGGAGCGCCTACGAGCAGTACTTC.

The chain recombines TRBV27 with TRBJ2-7; D call uncertain. The germline CDR1 and CDR2 sequences are MNHEY and SMNVEV (reference sequence). The CDR3 is 13 amino acids. The germline V and J ends were trimmed by 3 bases and 4 bases, with 10 bases remaining between them. The CDR3 bases are TGTGCCAGCAGTTTCTACAGAGCTTACGAGCAGTACTTC. This sequence encodes CASSFYRAYEQYF.

This chain links TRBV9 with TRBJ2-1, with D perhaps matching TRBD1 (5 bases). V dropped 0 bases and J dropped 0 bases, with 7 bases sitting between them. This CDR3 comprises 15 residues. CDR1 and CDR2 from the germline V gene are SGDLS and YYNGEE. The CDR3 loop is CASSVGTNSYNEQFF. CDR3 coding DNA: TGTGCCAGCAGCGTAGGGACAAACTCCTACAATGAGCAGTTCTTC.

The rearrangement joins TRBV19 to TRBJ2-6; 8 nucleotides match TRBD1. The CDR3 has 18 amino acids. Germline assignment: CDR1 LNHDA and CDR2 SQIVND (reference sequence). V lost 5 bases, J lost 0 bases, and 9 bases stayed unmatched. CDR3 in amino acids: CASSVWQGADSGANVLTF. The CDR3 DNA is TGTGCCAGTAGTGTATGGCAGGGGGCAGACTCTGGGGCCAACGTCCTGACTTTC.

In this sample, this clone turned up a few times. The chain uses TRBV19 and TRBJ2-7; 8 bases map to TRBD1. CDR3 size: 13 residues. The junction had 3 bases not matched to a gene; V was cut back by 3 bases and J by 5 bases. CDR1 is LNHDA, CDR2 SQIVND, per germline (reference sequence). The CDR3 DNA reads TGTGCCAGTAGTATCAGGACAGGGAACGAGCAGTACTTC. Its translation is CASSIRTGNEQYF.

The chain recombines TRBV7-3 with TRBJ2-7, with 8 positions matching TRBD1. The CDR3 is made up of 14 amino acids. Trimming removed 3 bases from V and 3 bases from J; junction bases left unmatched: 4. The germline V gene encodes CDR1 SGHTA and CDR2 FQGTGA. In DNA, the CDR3 is TGTGCCAGCAGCTTGTCAACAGGGGGCTACGAGCAGTACTTC. As protein: CASSLSTGGYEQYF. Looking up the rest from reference TRBV7-3 and TRBJ2-7 gives the full variable domain: GAGVSQTPSNKVTEKGKYVELRCDPISGHTALYWYRQSLGQGPEFLIYFQGTGAADDSGLPNDRFFAVRPEGSVSTLKIQRTERGDSAVYLCASSLSTGGYEQYFGPGTRLTVT.

The chain recombines TRBV5-1 with TRBJ2-5; TRBD1 is a possible D gene (6 bases). Per germline, CDR1 SGHRS and CDR2 YFSETQ. V was trimmed by 5 bases and J by 5 bases, leaving 22 bases between them. The CDR3 sequence is 16 residues long. CDR3 loop: CASRWGRQVVSETQYF. CDR3 DNA: TGCGCCAGCAGGTGGGGGCGACAGGTGGTTAGCGAGACCCAGTACTTC.

The chain carries TRBV5-4 and TRBJ2-3, with a possible D match to TRBD1 (6 bases). The CDR3 length is 14 residues. CDR1 and CDR2 from the germline V gene are SGHNT and YYREEE (reference sequence). The germline V and J ends were trimmed by 4 bases and 2 bases, with 11 bases remaining between them. CDR3 in DNA: TGTGCCAGCAGCGACCGGGACACCACAGATACGCAGTATTTT. Its translation is CASSDRDTTDTQYF. Full variable domain (remainder filled in from reference TRBV5-4 and TRBJ2-3): ETGVTQSPTHLIKTRGQQVTLRCSSQSGHNTVSWYQQALGQGPQFIFQYYREEENGRGNFPPRFSGLQFPNYSSELNVNALELDDSALYLCASSDRDTTDTQYFGPGTRLTVL.

The chain carries TRBV11-2 and TRBJ2-5, with D possibly TRBD2 on 5 matching bases. In germline, CDR1 is SGHAT, CDR2 FQNNGV. The CDR3 has 18 amino acids. Trimming cost V 5 bases and J 5 bases, with 27 bases left between them. The CDR3 loop is CASSPRRSSLVRGETQYF. The CDR3 nucleotides are TGTGCCAGCAGCCCAAGGAGGTCCTCGCTAGTAAGAGGCGAGACCCAGTACTTC.

In the case of this clone: A junction end diverges from the germline sequence, so it may reflect a read error. The same CDR3 can be traced to other DNA sequences in this sample. The V call is TRBV5-6, the J call TRBJ1-6; D gene uncertain. CDR3 length equals 15 residues. Per germline, CDR1 SGHDT and CDR2 YYEEEE. CDR3 sequence: CASSLPSGLNSPLHF. The CDR3 DNA is TGTGCCAGCAGCTTGCCAAGCGGGCTAAATTCGCCCCTCCACTTT. The variable domain in full, with the rest retrieved from reference TRBV5-6 and TRBJ1-6, is DAGVTQSPTHLIKTRGQQVTLRCSPKSGHDTVSWYQQALGQGPQFIFQYYEEEERQRGNFPDRFSGHQFPNYSSELNVNALLLGDSALYLCASSLPSGLNSPLHFGNGTRLTVT.

This chain links TRBV6-5 with TRBJ2-2; D is uncertain. Germline V gene data show CDR1 as MNHEY and CDR2 as SVGAGI. This CDR3 region has 14 residues. The V gene lost 0 bases and the J gene lost 4 bases, with 6 bases spanning the gap. The CDR3 sequence: CASSYSGSTGELFF. CDR3 bases: TGTGCCAGCAGTTACTCGGGCAGCACCGGGGAGCTGTTTTTT.